Presented here are 25 T cell receptor beta chains from one specimen sequenced in a study of CD8 T cells in ankylosing spondylitis. Study conclusions and caveats: Among TCR beta sequences, a motif of several highly homologous variants appeared characteristic of ankylosing spondylitis blood.

No antigen has been identified for these receptors. TCRdb called the 5' RACE reads again in MiXCR, with one record for every CDR3 protein. This table has fewer than 500,000 distinct CDR3 sequences, about 20% appearing once. Sequences were obtained from blood, either unsorted or a sorted T cell fraction (not recorded which). The receptors were gathered from a male donor with ankylosing spondylitis.

V usage is TRBV7-8 and J usage is TRBJ2-3; TRBD2 agrees at 8 bases. The germline gives CDR1 SGHVS, CDR2 FQNEAQ. J was trimmed by 2 bases and V by 3 bases; bases with no gene match: 4. This CDR3 is built from 15 residues. The CDR3 region is CASSFLAGYTDTQYF. DNA of the CDR3: TGTGCCAGCAGCTTTCTAGCGGGCTACACAGATACGCAGTATTTT.

J is TRBJ1-6 and V is TRBV2; weak D call: TRBD1 (5 bases). Germline V lookup: CDR1 SNHLY, CDR2 FYNNEI. The CDR3 consists of 15 residues. V was trimmed by 4 bases and J by 6 bases, leaving 13 bases between them. CDR3 bases: TGTGCCAGCAGTGTGAGAGGGGCGGGTAATTCACCCCTCCACTTT. Protein: CASSVRGAGNSPLHF. The complete variable domain, with remaining parts taken from reference TRBV2 and TRBJ1-6, reads EPEVTQTPSHQVTQMGQEVILRCVPISNHLYFYWYRQILGQKVEFLVSFYNNEISEKSEIFDDQFSVERPDGSNFTLKIRSTKLEDSAMYFCASSVRGAGNSPLHFGNGTRLTVT.

This chain links TRBV18 with TRBJ2-7; 7 bases are a match to TRBD2. The CDR3 is 14 residues long. V was pared by 3 bases and J by 2 bases, with 4 bases of the junction left unmatched. Germline V gene lookup returns CDR1 KGHSH and CDR2 LQKENI. CDR3 coding DNA: TGTGCCAGCTCACCTGATGGGGGGGCCTACGAGCAGTACTTC. Its protein product is CASSPDGGAYEQYF.

About this clonotype: A junction boundary mismatches the germline segment, possibly from a read error. CDR3 in DNA: TGCAGTGCTAGTTTGCTAGCGGGAGCTGGGTTC. It translates to CSASLLAGAGF. The rearrangement joins TRBV20-1 to TRBJ2-7; 10 bases match TRBD2. CDR1 is DFQATT, CDR2 SNEGSKA, per germline (reference sequence). This CDR3 has 11 residues.

This clonotype was observed a handful of times. The chain has TRBV5-1 and TRBJ2-5; D not certain. V was pared by 4 bases and J by 0 bases, with 13 bases between. CDR3 length: 15 amino acids. Germline V gene lookup returns CDR1 SGHRS and CDR2 YFSETQ. The CDR3 loop reads CASSLFSTDQETQYF. The CDR3 DNA reads TGCGCCAGCAGCCTTTTTTCGACGGACCAAGAGACCCAGTACTTC.

V and J are TRBV29-1 and TRBJ2-2; D possibly uses TRBD1 or TRBD2 (6 bases each). There are 13 residues in the CDR3. Germline V gives CDR1 SQVTM, CDR2 ANQGSEA. V lost 4 bases, J lost 7 bases, and 13 bases lay in between. The CDR3 coding sequence is TGCAGCGTTGTTCGAGGGGGGAACGGGGAGCTGTTTTTT. It is translated as CSVVRGGNGELFF.

This clonotype was seen more than once but under ten times. The chain carries TRBV2 and TRBJ2-7; a possible D gene is TRBD1 (5 bases). Germline CDR1 reads SNHLY; CDR2 reads FYNNEI. V lost 11 bases and J 0 bases, leaving 17 bases between the germline ends. This CDR3 spans 14 amino acids. CDR3 amino acids: CAGAPGPLSYEQYF. The CDR3 DNA is TGTGCCGGAGCACCAGGGCCGCTCTCCTACGAGCAGTACTTC.

This clonotype was detected only a few times. The rearrangement links TRBV3-1 to TRBJ2-1, with D tentatively TRBD2 (6 bases). Germline V lookup: CDR1 LGHDT, CDR2 YNNKEL (reference sequence). The length of the CDR3 is 16 residues. Trimming stripped 1 base from V and 3 bases from J, with 13 bases between. CDR3 nucleotide sequence: TGTGCCAGCAGCCAAGTAGCCAGGGAGGTCTACAATGAGCAGTTCTTC. This sequence encodes CASSQVAREVYNEQFF.

This clonotype has a handful of counts. The chain uses TRBV10-3 and TRBJ2-4, with D possibly TRBD2 on 6 matching bases. Germline V gives CDR1 ENHRY, CDR2 SYGVKD. V was clipped by 10 bases and J by 0 bases, with 13 bases between them. This CDR3 comprises 14 residues. For the CDR3, the DNA is TGTGCCACCGGAGGGGATCTAGCCAAAAACATTCAGTACTTC. Translating it yields CATGGDLAKNIQYF.

The chain links TRBV20-1 to TRBJ2-1; 9 nucleotides match TRBD2. Per germline, CDR1 DFQATT and CDR2 SNEGSKA (reference sequence). The junction had 6 bases not matched to a gene; V was cut back by 4 bases and J by 5 bases. The CDR3 sequence is 14 residues long. The CDR3, as DNA: TGCAGTGCTAATAGCGGGAGCGGGGACAATGAGCAGTTCTTC. Translated, it gives CSANSGSGDNEQFF.

The V gene is TRBV15, the J gene TRBJ2-5; D unresolved. V gave up 1 base and J gave up 9 bases, with 9 bases separating them. The V gene's germline CDR1 is LNHNV and CDR2 YYDKDF (reference sequence). The CDR3 runs 12 residues. The CDR3 sequence: CATSRGTLAQYF. The DNA for the CDR3 is TGTGCCACCAGCAGAGGGACGTTGGCCCAGTACTTC.

This clonotype has more than one count but fewer than ten. V is TRBV29-1 and J is TRBJ2-1; 9 nucleotides match TRBD2. V was clipped by 3 bases and J by 1 base; unmatched bases: 1. This CDR3 has 14 residues. Per germline, CDR1 SQVTM and CDR2 ANQGSEA. CDR3 loop: CSVEREGSYNEQFF. CDR3 DNA: TGCAGCGTTGAGCGGGAGGGTTCCTACAATGAGCAGTTCTTC.

This rearrangement joins TRBV5-1 to TRBJ2-1; 10 bases fit TRBD2. This CDR3 is built from 14 residues. The V gene's germline CDR1 is SGHRS and CDR2 YFSETQ. V lost 5 bases, J lost 6 bases, and 5 bases stayed unmatched. The CDR3, as DNA: TGCGCCAGCAGGCCTAGCGGGAGCTTCAATGAGCAGTTCTTC. Protein product: CASRPSGSFNEQFF.

This clonotype was detected many times. CDR3 nucleotide sequence: TGCAGTGCGCACGCCGGGACAGGGGGAGAATACGAGCAGTACTTC. It specifies CSAHAGTGGEYEQYF. V usage is TRBV20-1 and J usage is TRBJ2-7, with 11 positions matching TRBD1. Trimming cost V 6 bases and J 4 bases; bases outside gene matches: 11. The CDR3 spans 15 residues. Germline V gives CDR1 DFQATT, CDR2 SNEGSKA (reference sequence).

This clonotype was seen more than once but under ten times. This rearrangement joins TRBV5-1 to TRBJ1-1, with TRBD1 matching 8 bases. The CDR3 spans 14 residues. V was clipped by 5 bases and J by 5 bases; unmatched bases: 8. CDR1 and CDR2 from the germline V gene are SGHRS and YFSETQ. The CDR3 DNA follows: TGCGCCAGCAGGCTCAACAGGGGGTGGACTGAAGCTTTCTTT. Amino acids: CASRLNRGWTEAFF.

The genes are TRBV18 and TRBJ2-3, with TRBD2 matching over 7 bases. Germline V lookup: CDR1 KGHSH, CDR2 LQKENI. Trimming at V came to 3 bases and at J to 2 bases, leaving 5 bases not matched to a gene. This CDR3 spans 15 amino acids. The CDR3 here is CASSPLAEPTDTQYF. CDR3 DNA: TGTGCCAGCTCACCGCTAGCGGAGCCCACAGATACGCAGTATTTT.

The rearrangement joins TRBV6-1 to TRBJ2-2; no reliable D call. Germline CDR1 reads MNHNS; CDR2 reads SASEGT. V lost 6 bases and J 7 bases, leaving 12 bases between the germline ends. The CDR3 spans 13 residues. The CDR3 DNA follows: TGTGCCAGCAGCCCCCAGCGCGTCGGGGAGCTGTTTTTT. Translated, it gives CASSPQRVGELFF.

The rearrangement uses TRBV5-1 and TRBJ2-7; TRBD1 agrees at 7 bases. V trimming: 4 bases; J trimming: 5 bases; junction bases outside the gene matches: 12. Looked up from germline, CDR1 is SGHRS and CDR2 is YFSETQ. The CDR3 is made up of 15 amino acids. As DNA, the CDR3 is TGCGCCAGCAGCACTAACAGGGGATCACTCCACGAGCAGTACTTC. It specifies CASSTNRGSLHEQYF.

This clonotype was detected a few times. The J gene is TRBJ1-1, the V gene TRBV6-2 or TRBV6-3, with D perhaps matching TRBD1 (5 bases). Trimming shortened V by 6 bases and J by 11 bases, and 22 bases separated the two germline ends. The CDR3 has 14 amino acids. Germline assignment: CDR1 MNHEY and CDR2 SVGEGT. DNA for the CDR3: TGTGCCAGCAGAGCTCCGGCAAGGGACCGCCCGGCTTTCTTT. Its protein product is CASRAPARDRPAFF.

This sequence joins TRBV28 and TRBJ2-1, with TRBD1 matching 10 bases. CDR3 size: 15 residues. V was pared by 4 bases and J by 8 bases, with 8 bases of the junction left unmatched. Per germline, CDR1 MDHEN and CDR2 SYDVKM. DNA for the CDR3: TGTGCCAGCAGTTCTCCGGGACAGGGGCGGGATGAGCAGTTCTTC. This sequence encodes CASSSPGQGRDEQFF.

There are a few counts of this clonotype. The chain couples TRBV9 to TRBJ2-7, with D possibly being TRBD2 (5 bases). CDR3 length equals 17 residues. From germline, CDR1 is SGDLS and CDR2 YYNGEE. Trimming shortened V by 2 bases and J by 0 bases, and 18 bases separated the two germline ends. CDR3 nucleotides: TGTGCCAGCAGCGTTAACGAGGGCGGATTTGGCTCCTACGAGCAGTACTTC. The encoded protein is CASSVNEGGFGSYEQYF.

CDR3 coding DNA: TGTGCCAGCAGTTCGAACAGCGGGAGGCCCGGGGAGCTGTTTTTT. Its protein product is CASSSNSGRPGELFF. V usage is TRBV28 and J usage is TRBJ2-2; the match to TRBD2 covers 9 bases. V lost 4 bases to trimming and J lost 6 bases; unmatched junction nucleotides: 6. This CDR3 is 15 amino acids long. Per the germline V gene, CDR1 is MDHEN and CDR2 is SYDVKM.

In its sample, this clonotype was seen a few times. The rearrangement joins TRBV5-1 to TRBJ2-7; weak D call: TRBD2 (6 bases). The V and J ends lost 4 bases and 3 bases respectively, with 14 bases between them. CDR3 length: 14 residues. CDR1 and CDR2 from the germline V gene are SGHRS and YFSETQ. The CDR3 is CASSRGLADYEQYF. In nucleotides, the CDR3 is TGCGCCAGCAGCCGGGGGTTGGCAGACTACGAGCAGTACTTC.

This clonotype appeared a few times. V gene TRBV12-3 or TRBV12-4 combines with J gene TRBJ2-1; D gene ambiguous. V was cut by 5 bases and J by 6 bases, with 8 bases left in between. This CDR3 has 12 residues. The CDR3 nucleotides are TGTGCCAGCAGTCAGGTCTTCAATGAGCAGTTCTTC. As protein: CASSQVFNEQFF.

This clonotype was detected a few times. V and J are TRBV6-5 and TRBJ1-1; D is uncertain. With 2 bases removed from V and 4 bases from J, the gap between germline ends came to 8 bases. Germline V CDR1 and CDR2: MNHEY, SVGAGI. CDR3 size: 13 residues. DNA of the CDR3: TGTGCCAGCAGTTACGGGCAGAGCACTGAAGCTTTCTTT. This sequence encodes CASSYGQSTEAFF.